The present T cell receptor (beta chain) was sequenced within a study of blood T cell repertoires in COVID-19. Study as a whole: The study drew acute and convalescent COVID-19 samples from the United States, Italy and Spain. Sources were T cells, B-cell-depleted T cells, or PBMCs; the material itself was cDNA or gDNA.

The assay was immunoSEQ multiplex PCR, and TCRdb's table has in-frame clones only and misses some. The data contain approximately 70,000 clones, over 80% of them singletons. With 2 bases removed from V and 2 bases from J, the gap between germline ends came to 10 bases. This CDR3 is built from 14 residues. The germline gives CDR1 LGHDT, CDR2 YNNKEL (reference sequence). This clone came up a few times. The V and J genes are TRBV3-1 (or the pseudogene TRBV3-2) and TRBJ2-7; D may be TRBD1 (5 bases). The sample was peripheral blood. This TCR was sampled from a human donor in a cohort sampled during active COVID-19. The CDR3 spells CASSQQTVTYEQYF. DNA of the CDR3: TGTGCCAGCAGCCAACAGACAGTAACCTACGAGCAGTACTTC.